What follows are 7 T cell receptor beta chains derived from one specimen sequenced in a study of blood T cell repertoires in COVID-19. TCRdb's table, derived via immunoSEQ multiplex PCR, lists solely in-frame clones and lacks some. The data show some 99,000 clones, around 81% seen once. Sequencing used peripheral blood. These receptors came from a human donor in a cohort sampled during active or convalescent COVID-19.

CDR3 bases: TGTGCCAGTAGTATTAGGGGCGGCACTGAAGCTTTCTTT. It codes for CASSIRGGTEAFF. The chain recombines TRBV19 with TRBJ1-1; weak D call: TRBD1 (5 bases). The CDR3 runs 13 residues. Between the trimmed V and J ends, which lost 3 bases and 4 bases, there was a span of 9 bases. Germline CDR1 and CDR2: LNHDA and SQIVND (reference sequence).

The chain links TRBV6-1 to TRBJ2-1, with TRBD2 matching over 7 bases. V lost 2 bases, J lost 8 bases, and 15 bases stayed unmatched. Per the germline V gene, CDR1 is MNHNS and CDR2 is SASEGT. This CDR3 has 17 residues. The CDR3 spells CASSEYKRRERSDEQFF. CDR3 DNA: TGTGCCAGCAGTGAATATAAACGGCGGGAGAGGTCCGATGAGCAGTTCTTC.

The chain is built from TRBV10-3 and TRBJ2-3, with D possibly matching TRBD1 (5 bases). The germline CDR1 and CDR2 sequences are ENHRY and SYGVKD. The length of the CDR3 is 14 residues. Trimming shortened V by 4 bases and J by 6 bases, and 14 bases separated the two germline ends. The CDR3 sequence: CAISVGQAHDTQYF. The CDR3 DNA reads as TGTGCCATCAGTGTGGGGCAGGCCCACGATACGCAGTATTTT.

The chain has TRBV14 and TRBJ1-6; no clear D gene. V dropped 1 base and J dropped 3 bases, with 7 bases sitting between them. This CDR3 spans 15 amino acids. Germline assignment: CDR1 SGHDN and CDR2 FVKESK. The CDR3 DNA is TGTGCCAGCAGCCAAGTAGGCGGCTATAATTCACCCCTCCACTTT. It is translated as CASSQVGGYNSPLHF.

This clone was detected many times. The rearrangement uses TRBV10-2 and TRBJ2-1; possible D gene TRBD1, 5 bases. This CDR3 region has 19 residues. Looked up from germline, CDR1 is WSHSY and CDR2 is SAAADI. Between the trimmed V and J ends, which lost 3 bases and 0 bases, there was a span of 21 bases. CDR3 sequence reads: CASSDSVLGQNSSYNEQFF. CDR3 coding DNA: TGCGCCAGCAGTGACTCAGTCCTGGGGCAGAATAGCTCCTACAATGAGCAGTTCTTC.

This clone was detected a few times. The rearrangement links TRBV15 to TRBJ2-5, with D possibly TRBD2 on 6 matching bases. The CDR3 consists of 16 residues. V lost 6 bases and J 5 bases, leaving 22 bases between the germline ends. Germline CDR1 LNHNV, CDR2 YYDKDF (reference sequence). CDR3 sequence reads: CATRVLAGLRGETQYF. The CDR3 coding sequence is TGTGCCACCAGGGTTTTGGCGGGACTTCGGGGGGAGACCCAGTACTTC.

This sequence joins TRBV28 and TRBJ2-7; D unresolved. The V end was cut by 3 bases, the J end by 4 bases, with 7 bases between. The CDR3 length is 12 residues. From germline, CDR1 is MDHEN and CDR2 SYDVKM. The CDR3 sequence is CASSFPLYEQYF. The DNA for the CDR3 is TGTGCCAGCAGTTTTCCCCTGTACGAGCAGTACTTC.